This T cell receptor beta chain was observed in a study of Tregs in tolerant kidney transplant recipients. Remarks on this clone: What it recognizes is unknown.

V shed 2 bases, J shed 2 bases, and the junction held 5 bases outside the gene matches. CDR1 is SGDLS and CDR2 is YYNGEE in the germline V gene. The CDR3 sequence is 15 residues long. Overall study findings and caveats: No direct test of biological reproducibility was done here.

The method was immunoSEQ multiplex PCR; TCRdb's version includes in-frame clones alone and lacks a portion of them. The table has approximately 81,000 clones, around 90% seen once. Recipients received nonmyeloablative bone marrow transplants from related graft donors, with transient mixed chimerism. The TCR sequence derives from a human patient who received a combined kidney and bone marrow transplant. Some T cells may be supplied by the graft donor. The sample in question was CD4+ T cells from blood (PBMCs), obtained 24 months after the transplant. The chain has TRBV9 and TRBJ2-3, with TRBD2 matching 7 bases. CDR3 residues: CASSVSTSPTDTQYF. CDR3 bases: TGTGCCAGCAGCGTCTCGACTAGCCCCACAGATACGCAGTATTTT.